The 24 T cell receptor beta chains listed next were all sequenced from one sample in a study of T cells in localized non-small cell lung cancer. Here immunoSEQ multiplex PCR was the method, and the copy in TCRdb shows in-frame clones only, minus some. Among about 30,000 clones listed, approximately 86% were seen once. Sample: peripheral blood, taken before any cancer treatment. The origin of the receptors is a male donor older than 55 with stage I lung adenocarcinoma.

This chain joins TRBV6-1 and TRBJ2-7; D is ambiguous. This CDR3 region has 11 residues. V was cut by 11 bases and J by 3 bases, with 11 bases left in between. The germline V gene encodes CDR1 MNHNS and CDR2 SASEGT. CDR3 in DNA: TGTGCCTCCAAGTCGAGCTACGAGCAGTACTTC. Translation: CASKSSYEQYF.

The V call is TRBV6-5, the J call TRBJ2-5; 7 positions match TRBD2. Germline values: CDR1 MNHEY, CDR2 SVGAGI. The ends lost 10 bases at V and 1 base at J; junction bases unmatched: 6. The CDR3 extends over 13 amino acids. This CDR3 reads CATGGTPQETQYF. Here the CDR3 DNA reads TGTGCCACCGGGGGGACTCCCCAAGAGACCCAGTACTTC.

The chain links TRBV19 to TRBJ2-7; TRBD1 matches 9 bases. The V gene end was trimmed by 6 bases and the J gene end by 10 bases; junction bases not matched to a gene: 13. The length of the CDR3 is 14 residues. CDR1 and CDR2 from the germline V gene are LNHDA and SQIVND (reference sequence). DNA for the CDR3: TGTGCCAGTAGCGCCACCTGGGACAGGGAGAGACAGTACTTC. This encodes CASSATWDRERQYF. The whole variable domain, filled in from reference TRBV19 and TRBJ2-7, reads DGGITQSPKYLFRKEGQNVTLSCEQNLNHDAMYWYRQDPGQGLRLIYYSQIVNDFQKGDIAEGYSVSREKKESFPLTVTSAQKNPTAFYLCASSATWDRERQYFGPGTRLTVT.

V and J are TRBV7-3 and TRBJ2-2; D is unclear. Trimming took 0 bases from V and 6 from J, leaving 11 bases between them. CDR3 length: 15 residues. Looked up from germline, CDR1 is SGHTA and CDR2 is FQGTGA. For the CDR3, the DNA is TGTGCCAGCAGCTTAACAGCTGGCGTTGCCGGGGAGCTGTTTTTT. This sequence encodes CASSLTAGVAGELFF.

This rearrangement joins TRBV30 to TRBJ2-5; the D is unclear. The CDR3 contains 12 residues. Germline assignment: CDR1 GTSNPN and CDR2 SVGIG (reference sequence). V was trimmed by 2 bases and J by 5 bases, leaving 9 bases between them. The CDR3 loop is CAWSRSGETQYF. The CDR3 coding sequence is TGTGCCTGGAGTAGGTCCGGGGAGACCCAGTACTTC. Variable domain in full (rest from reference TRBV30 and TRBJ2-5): SQTIHQWPATLVQPVGSPLSLECTVEGTSNPNLYWYRQAAGRGLQLLFYSVGIGQISSEVPQNLSASRPQDRQFILSSKKLLLSDSGFYLCAWSRSGETQYFGPGTRLLVL.

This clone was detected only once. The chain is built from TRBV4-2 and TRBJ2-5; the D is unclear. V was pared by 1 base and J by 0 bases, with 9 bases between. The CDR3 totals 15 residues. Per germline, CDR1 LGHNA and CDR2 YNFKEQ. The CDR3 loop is CASSQGSQNQETQYF. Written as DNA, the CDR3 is TGTGCCAGCAGCCAAGGCTCGCAGAACCAAGAGACCCAGTACTTC.

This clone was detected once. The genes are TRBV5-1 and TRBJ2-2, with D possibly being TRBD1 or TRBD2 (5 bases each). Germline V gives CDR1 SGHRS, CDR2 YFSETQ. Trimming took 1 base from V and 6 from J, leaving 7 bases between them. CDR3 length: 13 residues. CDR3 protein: CASSLRGAGELFF. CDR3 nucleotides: TGCGCCAGCAGCTTGAGGGGAGCCGGGGAGCTGTTTTTT.

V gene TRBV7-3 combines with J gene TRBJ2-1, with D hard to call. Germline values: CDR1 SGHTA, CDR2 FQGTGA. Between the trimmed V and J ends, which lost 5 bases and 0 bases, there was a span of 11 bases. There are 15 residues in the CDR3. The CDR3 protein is CASSLQTSSYNEQFF. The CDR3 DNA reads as TGTGCCAGCAGCCTACAAACGAGCTCCTACAATGAGCAGTTCTTC.

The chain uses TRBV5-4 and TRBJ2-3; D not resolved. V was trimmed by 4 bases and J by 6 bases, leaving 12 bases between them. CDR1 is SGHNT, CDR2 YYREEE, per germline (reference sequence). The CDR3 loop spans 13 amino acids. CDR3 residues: CASSLPVEDTQYF. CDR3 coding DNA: TGTGCCAGCAGCCTACCGGTCGAGGATACGCAGTATTTT. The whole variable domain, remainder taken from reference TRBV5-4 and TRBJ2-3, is ETGVTQSPTHLIKTRGQQVTLRCSSQSGHNTVSWYQQALGQGPQFIFQYYREEENGRGNFPPRFSGLQFPNYSSELNVNALELDDSALYLCASSLPVEDTQYFGPGTRLTVL.

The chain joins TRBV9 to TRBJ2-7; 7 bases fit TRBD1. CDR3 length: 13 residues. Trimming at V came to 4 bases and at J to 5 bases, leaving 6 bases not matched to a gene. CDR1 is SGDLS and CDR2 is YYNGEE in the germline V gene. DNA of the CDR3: TGTGCCAGCAGCCCAAGACAGGGCCACGAGCAGTACTTC. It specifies CASSPRQGHEQYF.

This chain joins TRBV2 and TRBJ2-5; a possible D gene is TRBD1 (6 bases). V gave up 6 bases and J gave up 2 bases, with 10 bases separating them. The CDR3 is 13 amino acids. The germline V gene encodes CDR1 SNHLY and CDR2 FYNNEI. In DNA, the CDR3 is TGTGCCAGCAGCCAGGACAGACAAGAGACCCAGTACTTC. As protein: CASSQDRQETQYF.

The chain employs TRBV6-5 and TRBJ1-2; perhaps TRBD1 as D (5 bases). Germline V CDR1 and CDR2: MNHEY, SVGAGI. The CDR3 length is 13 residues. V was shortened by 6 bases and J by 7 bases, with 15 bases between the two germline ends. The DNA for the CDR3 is TGTGCCAGCAGGACTACACAGGAACCTGGCTACACCTTC. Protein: CASRTTQEPGYTF.

In DNA form, the CDR3 reads TGTGCCTGGATGAAAATAGAGCAGTTCTTC. This codes for CAWMKIEQFF. The rearrangement links TRBV30 to TRBJ2-1; D gene uncertain. The CDR3 is 10 residues long. Germline values: CDR1 GTSNPN, CDR2 SVGIG (reference sequence). V gave up 4 bases and J gave up 10 bases, with 8 bases separating them.

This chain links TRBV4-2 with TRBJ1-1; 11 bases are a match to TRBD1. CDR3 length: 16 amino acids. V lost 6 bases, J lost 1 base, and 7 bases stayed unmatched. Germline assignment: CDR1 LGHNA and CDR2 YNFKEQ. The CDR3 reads CASRHGTGGKNTEAFF. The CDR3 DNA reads TGTGCCAGCAGACACGGGACAGGGGGGAAGAACACTGAAGCTTTCTTT.

The DNA of the CDR3 is TGCGCCAGCAGCCAAGATCGGAACAGGCCCATCGGAGCTTTCTTT. This gives the protein CASSQDRNRPIGAFF. The chain joins TRBV4-1 to TRBJ1-1, with D possibly TRBD1 on 5 matching bases. Germline-derived CDR1 and CDR2 are MGHRA and YSYEKL. This CDR3 contains 15 residues. V lost 0 bases and J 10 bases, leaving 18 bases between the germline ends.

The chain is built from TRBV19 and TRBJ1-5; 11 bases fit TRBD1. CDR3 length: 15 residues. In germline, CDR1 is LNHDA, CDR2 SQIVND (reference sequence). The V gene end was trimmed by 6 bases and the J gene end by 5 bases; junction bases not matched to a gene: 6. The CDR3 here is CASSVSGQGDQPQHF. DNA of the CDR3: TGTGCCAGTAGCGTCTCGGGACAGGGGGATCAGCCCCAGCATTTT.

The CDR3 loop is CASSAWDSYEQYF. CDR3 coding DNA: TGTGCCAGCAGCGCCTGGGATTCCTACGAGCAGTACTTC. V is TRBV11-2 and J is TRBJ2-7; D unclear. The CDR3 covers 13 residues. The germline V gene has CDR1 SGHAT and CDR2 FQNNGV. The ends were cut back, 5 bases at V and 1 base at J, with 9 bases in the middle. Variable domain in full (rest from reference TRBV11-2 and TRBJ2-7): EAGVAQSPRYKIIEKRQSVAFWCNPISGHATLYWYQQILGQGPKLLIQFQNNGVVDDSQLPKDRFSAERLKGVDSTLKIQPAKLEDSAVYLCASSAWDSYEQYFGPGTRLTVT.

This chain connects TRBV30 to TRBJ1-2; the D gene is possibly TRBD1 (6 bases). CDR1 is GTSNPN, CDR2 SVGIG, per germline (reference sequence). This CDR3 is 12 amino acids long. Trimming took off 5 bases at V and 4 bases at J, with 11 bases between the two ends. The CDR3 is CAWEGQSYGYTF. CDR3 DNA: TGTGCCTGGGAAGGACAGTCCTATGGCTACACCTTC.

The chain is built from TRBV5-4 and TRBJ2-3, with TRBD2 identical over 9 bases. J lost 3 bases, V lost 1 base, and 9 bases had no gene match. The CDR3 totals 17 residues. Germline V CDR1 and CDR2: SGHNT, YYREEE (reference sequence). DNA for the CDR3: TGTGCCAGCAGCTTGAAGACTAGCGGTCTATCTACAGATACGCAGTATTTT. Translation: CASSLKTSGLSTDTQYF. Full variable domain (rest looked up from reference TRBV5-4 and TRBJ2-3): ETGVTQSPTHLIKTRGQQVTLRCSSQSGHNTVSWYQQALGQGPQFIFQYYREEENGRGNFPPRFSGLQFPNYSSELNVNALELDDSALYLCASSLKTSGLSTDTQYFGPGTRLTVL.

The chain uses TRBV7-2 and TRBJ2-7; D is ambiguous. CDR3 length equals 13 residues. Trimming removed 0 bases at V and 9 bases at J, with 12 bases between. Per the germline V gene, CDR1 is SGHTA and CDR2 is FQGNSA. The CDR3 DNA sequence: TGTGCCAGCAGCTTAGCCAGAGAGTGGGTGCAGTACTTC. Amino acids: CASSLAREWVQYF.

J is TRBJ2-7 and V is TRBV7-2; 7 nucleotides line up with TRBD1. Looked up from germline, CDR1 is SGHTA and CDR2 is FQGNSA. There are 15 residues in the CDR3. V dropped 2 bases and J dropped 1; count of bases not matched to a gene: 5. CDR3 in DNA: TGTGCCAGCAGCTTATCCCGGGACAGTTCCTACGAGCAGTACTTC. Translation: CASSLSRDSSYEQYF.

The CDR3 region has the DNA TGTGCCAGCAGTGAGTCGGAGCGGTATGGCTACACCTTC. This codes for CASSESERYGYTF. V is TRBV6-1 and J is TRBJ1-2; D is unresolved. The CDR3 covers 13 residues. The germline CDR1 and CDR2 sequences are MNHNS and SASEGT. V shed 3 bases and J shed 5 bases, with 10 bases lying between them.

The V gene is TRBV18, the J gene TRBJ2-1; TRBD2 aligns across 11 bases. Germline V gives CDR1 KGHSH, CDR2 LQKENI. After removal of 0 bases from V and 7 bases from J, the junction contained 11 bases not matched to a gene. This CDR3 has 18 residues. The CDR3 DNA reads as TGTGCCAGCTCACCACCGATGGCTAGCGGGGGGTCGGGGAATGAGCAGTTCTTC. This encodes CASSPPMASGGSGNEQFF.

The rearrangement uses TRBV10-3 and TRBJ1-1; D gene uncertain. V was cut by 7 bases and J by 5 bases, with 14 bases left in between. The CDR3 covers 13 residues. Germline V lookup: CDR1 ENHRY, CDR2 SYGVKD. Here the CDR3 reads CAITWSEETEAFF. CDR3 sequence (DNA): TGTGCCATCACATGGTCAGAAGAGACTGAAGCTTTCTTT.